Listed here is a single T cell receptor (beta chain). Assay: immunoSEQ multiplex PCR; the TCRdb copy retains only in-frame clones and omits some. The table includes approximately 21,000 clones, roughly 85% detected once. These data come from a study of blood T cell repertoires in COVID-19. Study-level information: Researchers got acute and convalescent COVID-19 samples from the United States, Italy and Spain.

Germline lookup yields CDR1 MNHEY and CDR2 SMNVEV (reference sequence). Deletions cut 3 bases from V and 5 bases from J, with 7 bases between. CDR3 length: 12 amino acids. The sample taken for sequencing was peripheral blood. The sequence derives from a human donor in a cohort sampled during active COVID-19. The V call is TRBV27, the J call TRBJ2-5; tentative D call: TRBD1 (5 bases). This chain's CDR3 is CASSFPGETQYF. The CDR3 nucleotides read TGTGCCAGCAGTTTTCCAGGGGAGACCCAGTACTTC.